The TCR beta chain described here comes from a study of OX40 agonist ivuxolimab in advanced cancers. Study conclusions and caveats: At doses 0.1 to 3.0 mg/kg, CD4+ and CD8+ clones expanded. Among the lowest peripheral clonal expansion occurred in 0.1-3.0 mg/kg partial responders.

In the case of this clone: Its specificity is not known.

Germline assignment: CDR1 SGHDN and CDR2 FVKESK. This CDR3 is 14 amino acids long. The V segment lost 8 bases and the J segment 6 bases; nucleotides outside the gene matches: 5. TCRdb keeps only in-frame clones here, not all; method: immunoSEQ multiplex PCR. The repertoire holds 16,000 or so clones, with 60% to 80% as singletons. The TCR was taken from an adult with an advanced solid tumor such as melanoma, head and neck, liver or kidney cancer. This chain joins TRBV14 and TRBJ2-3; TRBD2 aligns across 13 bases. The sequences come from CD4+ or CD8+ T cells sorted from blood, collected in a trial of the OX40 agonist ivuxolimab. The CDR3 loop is CASGWTSGSDTQYF. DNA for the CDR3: TGTGCCAGCGGCTGGACTAGCGGGAGTGATACGCAGTATTTT.